One sample yielded the 30 T cell receptor beta chains listed below, sequenced in a study of blood T cells in healthy people across ages. For the second PCR, which ran for roughly 6 to 12 cycles, a sample-barcoded 5' primer and a J-beta primer mix were used. Via MiXCR, TCRdb re-called the 5' RACE reads, giving one row per CDR3 protein. The data show hundreds of thousands of distinct CDR3 sequences, 40% to 50% seen once. Specimen: blood. The receptors shown here come from a man between 60 and 75 years old in good health.

A few counts support this clonotype. The V call is TRBV7-2, the J call TRBJ1-2; tentatively, D is TRBD1 (5 bases). Trimming removed 1 base from V and 4 bases from J, with 10 bases in between. CDR3 size: 14 residues. Germline lookup yields CDR1 SGHTA and CDR2 FQGNSA. CDR3 coding DNA: TGTGCCAGCAGCTTAGTTATGGGGGGCTATGGCTACACCTTC. Encoded protein: CASSLVMGGYGYTF. The variable domain in full, completed from reference TRBV7-2 and TRBJ1-2, reads GAGVSQSPSNKVTEKGKDVELRCDPISGHTALYWYRQSLGQGLEFLIYFQGNSAPDKSGLPSDRFSAERTGGSVSTLTIQRTQQEDSAVYLCASSLVMGGYGYTFGSGTRLTVV.

This clonotype has only a few counts. V and J are TRBV28 and TRBJ2-1; D unclear. The length of the CDR3 is 17 residues. V was trimmed by 4 bases and J by 8 bases, leaving 24 bases between them. The germline V gene has CDR1 MDHEN and CDR2 SYDVKM. The CDR3 sequence is CASSSGPGRARQDEQFF. CDR3 DNA: TGTGCCAGCAGTTCAGGACCCGGTCGGGCGAGGCAGGATGAGCAGTTCTTC.

This chain links TRBV7-9 with TRBJ1-4, with D possibly matching TRBD1 (6 bases). The CDR3 covers 17 residues. Trimming took 5 bases from V and 7 from J, leaving 23 bases between them. The germline gives CDR1 SEHNR, CDR2 FQNEAQ (reference sequence). DNA of the CDR3: TGTGCCAGCAGCGGCCCGGGCAACAGGGCCCGAGGTGAAAAACTGTTTTTT. Translated, it gives CASSGPGNRARGEKLFF.

The V and J genes are TRBV12-3 or TRBV12-4 and TRBJ2-3; weak D call: TRBD1 (6 bases). V lost 6 bases to trimming and J lost 0 bases, with 13 bases between them. This CDR3 comprises 15 residues. CDR3 sequence reads: CASSHWDTSTDTQYF. In DNA, the CDR3 is TGTGCCAGCAGCCACTGGGACACAAGCACAGATACGCAGTATTTT.

This clonotype was counted a few times. The rearrangement links TRBV7-3 to TRBJ2-1; tentatively, D is TRBD2 (6 bases). Germline loops: CDR1 SGHTA, CDR2 FQGTGA. The CDR3 is made up of 17 amino acids. The V and J ends lost 0 bases and 6 bases respectively, with 18 bases between them. DNA for the CDR3: TGTGCCAGCAGCTTAACCGGGGGAAACCTCGGCAGCAATGAGCAGTTCTTC. Translation gives CASSLTGGNLGSNEQFF. Full variable domain (rest looked up from reference TRBV7-3 and TRBJ2-1): GAGVSQTPSNKVTEKGKYVELRCDPISGHTALYWYRQSLGQGPEFLIYFQGTGAADDSGLPNDRFFAVRPEGSVSTLKIQRTERGDSAVYLCASSLTGGNLGSNEQFFGPGTRLTVL.

V usage is TRBV3-1 and J usage is TRBJ2-2; D gene ambiguous. V gave up 0 bases and J gave up 4 bases, with 9 bases separating them. The CDR3 is made up of 15 amino acids. CDR1 and CDR2 from the germline V gene are LGHDT and YNNKEL (reference sequence). CDR3 bases: TGTGCCAGCAGCCAAGATCCCCTTACCACCGGGGAGCTGTTTTTT. Translating gives CASSQDPLTTGELFF.

Notes on this clonotype: The germline gene is not matched at one end of the junction; a read error may be the cause. This chain joins TRBV7-2 and TRBJ2-2; 8 bases match TRBD1. Germline values: CDR1 SGHTA, CDR2 FQGNSA. This CDR3 has 14 amino acids. The CDR3 spells CAGRGQANTGELFF. The CDR3 DNA is TGTGCCGGCAGGGGACAGGCGAACACCGGGGAGCTGTTTTTT.

This clonotype was detected ten times or more. The V call is TRBV27, the J call TRBJ2-7; D may be TRBD1 or TRBD2 (5 bases each). From germline, CDR1 is MNHEY and CDR2 SMNVEV (reference sequence). This CDR3 spans 14 amino acids. Trimming took off 5 bases at V and 6 bases at J, with 17 bases between the two ends. In DNA, the CDR3 is TGTGCCAGCAGTCCCCGGGACCCCCTCCGCGAGCAGTACTTC. The encoded protein is CASSPRDPLREQYF.

The sample holds a few counts of this clonotype. This chain connects TRBV7-2 to TRBJ2-3; D call uncertain. V dropped 9 bases and J dropped 5 bases, with 12 bases sitting between them. The CDR3 contains 12 residues. CDR1 is SGHTA and CDR2 is FQGNSA in the germline V gene. The CDR3 reads CARAGPGDTQYF. For the CDR3, the DNA is TGTGCCAGAGCTGGGCCGGGAGATACGCAGTATTTT.

This sequence joins TRBV4-3 and TRBJ2-7; 7 nucleotides agree with TRBD2. V dropped 0 bases and J dropped 7; count of bases not matched to a gene: 9. Germline-derived CDR1 and CDR2 are LGHNA and YSLEER. The CDR3 runs to 15 residues. The CDR3 loop is CASSQDQPGGREQYF. The CDR3 bases are TGCGCCAGCAGCCAAGATCAACCGGGAGGACGTGAGCAGTACTTC.

The chain combines TRBV7-2 with TRBJ2-5; D might be TRBD1 (5 bases). The tail of the sequence fits TRBJ2-7 better, so the J call may be wrong. This CDR3 contains 17 residues. From germline, CDR1 is SGHTA and CDR2 FQGNSA. The DNA for the CDR3 is TGTGCCAGCAGCAGATCCGCTCAAGGTGTCAGGGCCTACGAGCAGTACTTC. Translated: CASSRSAQGVRAYEQYF.

This clonotype was seen a handful of times. V and J are TRBV20-1 and TRBJ1-2, with D unresolved. The V end was cut by 5 bases, the J end by 6 bases, with 10 bases between. CDR1 is DFQATT, CDR2 SNEGSKA, per germline (reference sequence). The CDR3 covers 11 residues. The CDR3, as DNA: TGCAGTGCTTGGGGAGGCCATGGCTACACCTTC. It is translated as CSAWGGHGYTF.

This clonotype occurred a few times. The J gene is TRBJ2-5, the V gene TRBV20-1; 13 positions match TRBD2. Germline trimming cut 2 bases from V and 2 bases from J; bases unmatched to any gene: 5. This CDR3 has 16 residues. In germline, CDR1 is DFQATT, CDR2 SNEGSKA (reference sequence). The CDR3 region is CSARRGLAGNQETQYF. The CDR3 bases are TGCAGTGCTAGACGGGGACTAGCGGGGAATCAAGAGACCCAGTACTTC.

This clonotype was observed a handful of times. The J gene is TRBJ2-1, the V gene TRBV19; 9 positions match TRBD2. V was clipped by 5 bases and J by 5 bases; unmatched bases: 10. The CDR3 sequence is 16 residues long. CDR1 is LNHDA, CDR2 SQIVND, per germline (reference sequence). The CDR3 loop is CASSGLGSGGNNEQFF. The CDR3 DNA is TGTGCCAGTAGTGGCCTAGGTAGCGGGGGAAACAATGAGCAGTTCTTC.

In this sample, this clonotype turned up a few times. The V call is TRBV7-2, the J call TRBJ2-1; the match to TRBD1 covers 10 bases. The DNA end favors TRBJ2-7, so the J call may be wrong. Germline CDR1 and CDR2: SGHTA and FQGNSA. CDR3 size: 15 residues. The CDR3 DNA is TGTGCCAGCAGCCCCCGACAGGGGGCCCACAATGAGCAGTACTTC. It encodes CASSPRQGAHNEQYF.

This chain joins TRBV7-9 and TRBJ2-2; the D gene is possibly TRBD1 (5 bases). V gave up 1 base and J gave up 5 bases, with 20 bases separating them. The CDR3 has 18 amino acids. Germline V gene sequence: CDR1 SEHNR, CDR2 FQNEAQ (reference sequence). The CDR3 nucleotides read TGTGCCAGCAGCTTAGACCCCAGGGAACGACTGAGGACCGGGGAGCTGTTTTTT. Protein sequence: CASSLDPRERLRTGELFF.

This clonotype has just one count. The chain uses TRBV5-1 and TRBJ2-5; either TRBD1 or TRBD2 may fit D (6 bases each). In germline, CDR1 is SGHRS, CDR2 YFSETQ. V dropped 4 bases and J dropped 11 bases, with 24 bases sitting between them. The CDR3 spans 15 residues. The CDR3 nucleotides are TGCGCCAGCAGCATCGACAGGACTACTTACAATGAGCAGTACTTC. It codes for CASSIDRTTYNEQYF.

Points on this clonotype: The junction departs from the called germline gene at one end, perhaps through a read error. V is TRBV20-1 and J is TRBJ1-1; D possibly corresponds to TRBD1 (5 bases). The germline V gene encodes CDR1 DFQATT and CDR2 SNEGSKA (reference sequence). The CDR3 runs to 17 residues. This CDR3 is CSVRETLGGSDSTEAFF. CDR3 DNA sequence: TGCAGTGTTAGAGAAACCCTGGGGGGGTCGGATTCTACTGAAGCTTTCTTT.

There are a few counts of this clonotype. The chain combines TRBV21-1 with TRBJ1-1. TRBV21-1 is a listed pseudogene. This CDR3 has 17 residues. The CDR3 DNA reads as TGTGCCAGCAGCAAAGAGGGGAGGGGGAGGATGAACACTGAAGCTTTCTTT. This translates into CASSKEGRGRMNTEAFF.

V and J are TRBV12-3 or TRBV12-4 and TRBJ2-2; 7 bases fit TRBD1. The CDR3 consists of 13 residues. V was pared by 7 bases and J by 6 bases, with 5 bases of the junction left unmatched. The CDR3 DNA sequence: TGTGCCAGCACAATGACAGGGCCCGGGGAGCTGTTTTTT. Its protein is CASTMTGPGELFF.

This clonotype came up a few times. V usage is TRBV6-1 and J usage is TRBJ2-1; 14 bases agree with TRBD2. The length of the CDR3 is 17 residues. V shed 6 bases and J 2 bases; nucleotides not matched to a gene: 6. CDR1 is MNHNS and CDR2 is SASEGT in the germline V gene. The CDR3 nucleotides are TGTGCCAGCAGCCCCTGGACTAGCGGGGGGACCTACAATGAGCAGTTCTTC. Protein: CASSPWTSGGTYNEQFF.

The rearrangement joins TRBV7-9 to TRBJ2-5; D is undetermined. Germline loops: CDR1 SEHNR, CDR2 FQNEAQ (reference sequence). With 5 bases removed from V and 2 bases from J, the gap between germline ends came to 12 bases. This CDR3 is 14 amino acids long. CDR3 protein: CASSPWAKQETQYF. The CDR3 nucleotides are TGTGCCAGCAGCCCCTGGGCTAAGCAAGAGACCCAGTACTTC. The whole variable domain, remainder taken from reference TRBV7-9 and TRBJ2-5, is DTGVSQNPRHKITKRGQNVTFRCDPISEHNRLYWYRQTLGQGPEFLTYFQNEAQLEKSRLLSDRFSAERPKGSFSTLEIQRTEQGDSAMYLCASSPWAKQETQYFGPGTRLLVL.

On this clonotype itself: One junction end does not reproduce the germline sequence, and a read error may be involved. The chain employs TRBV28 and TRBJ2-7; D unclear. This CDR3 comprises 13 residues. Germline V lookup: CDR1 MDHEN, CDR2 SYDVKM. DNA for the CDR3: TGTGCCAGCAGTTCAGGCGGAGCCTACGGGCAGTACTTC. Residues: CASSSGGAYGQYF.

This clonotype was observed a few times. V is TRBV6-2 or TRBV6-3 and J is TRBJ2-3; 7 positions match TRBD1. This CDR3 is built from 13 residues. V lost 8 bases to trimming and J lost 2 bases; unmatched junction nucleotides: 4. Germline CDR1 and CDR2: MNHEY and SVGEGT. The DNA of the CDR3 is TGTGCCAGCTCAGGACAGGACACAGATACGCAGTATTTT. Translated, it gives CASSGQDTDTQYF.

J is TRBJ1-2 and V is TRBV28, with D maybe TRBD1 (6 bases). Germline V lookup: CDR1 MDHEN, CDR2 SYDVKM. This CDR3 has 15 residues. The V and J ends lost 6 bases and 4 bases respectively, with 18 bases between them. CDR3 DNA sequence: TGTGCCAGCAGACCGACAGGTCTATTCCGCTATGGCTACACCTTC. Translated, it gives CASRPTGLFRYGYTF.

J is TRBJ2-3 and V is TRBV14, with 8 bases lining up with TRBD1. Trimming cost V 1 base and J 8 bases; bases outside gene matches: 2. The CDR3 spans 13 residues. Germline V gene sequence: CDR1 SGHDN, CDR2 FVKESK. This CDR3 is CASSQGDRGTQYF. As DNA, the CDR3 is TGTGCCAGCAGCCAAGGAGACAGGGGTACGCAGTATTTT.

The CDR3 region has the DNA TGTGCCAGCAGTACGCCTCCTTCGTCTACCCAGTACTTC. This codes for CASSTPPSSTQYF. This chain joins TRBV6-5 and TRBJ2-5; no definite D call. V gave up 5 bases and J gave up 8 bases, with 15 bases separating them. CDR3 length equals 13 residues. Looked up from germline, CDR1 is MNHEY and CDR2 is SVGAGI.

This clonotype appeared a few times. The rearrangement links TRBV2 to TRBJ1-1, with D perhaps matching TRBD1 (5 bases). The germline gives CDR1 SNHLY, CDR2 FYNNEI. Trimming removed 7 bases at V and 4 bases at J, with 13 bases between. The CDR3 is made up of 13 amino acids. The CDR3 sequence is CASTQGEGTEAFF. CDR3 bases: TGTGCCAGCACCCAGGGCGAGGGCACTGAAGCTTTCTTT.

This clonotype showed up just a few times. The chain couples TRBV7-9 to TRBJ1-6; unclear D gene. Germline CDR1 SEHNR, CDR2 FQNEAQ (reference sequence). Trimming left V 1 base short and J 9 bases short, with 10 bases between. The CDR3 contains 14 residues. CDR3 DNA: TGTGCCAGCAGCTTAGGGGCCGCGGGTTCACCCCTCCACTTT. Residues: CASSLGAAGSPLHF.

The rearrangement links TRBV20-1 to TRBJ2-7, with 9 nucleotides matching TRBD2. Germline V CDR1 and CDR2: DFQATT, SNEGSKA (reference sequence). The CDR3 has 13 residues. After removal of 5 bases from V and 2 bases from J, the junction contained 4 bases not matched to a gene. Here the CDR3 reads CSAGSGGPYEQYF. Written as DNA, the CDR3 is TGCAGTGCTGGTAGCGGGGGTCCCTACGAGCAGTACTTC.